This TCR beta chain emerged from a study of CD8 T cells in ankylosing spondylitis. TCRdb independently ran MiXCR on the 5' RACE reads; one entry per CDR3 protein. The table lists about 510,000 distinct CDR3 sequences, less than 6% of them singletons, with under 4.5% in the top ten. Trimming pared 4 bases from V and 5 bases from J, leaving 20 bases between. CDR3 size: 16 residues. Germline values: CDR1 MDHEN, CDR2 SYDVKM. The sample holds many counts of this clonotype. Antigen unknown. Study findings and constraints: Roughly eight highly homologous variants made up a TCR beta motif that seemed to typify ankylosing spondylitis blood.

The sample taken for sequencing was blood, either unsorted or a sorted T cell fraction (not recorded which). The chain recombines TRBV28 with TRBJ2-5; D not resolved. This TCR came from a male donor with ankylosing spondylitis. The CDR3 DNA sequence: TGTGCCAGCAGTTCCTCAACGGCCCCCCGGGCGGAGACCCAGTACTTC. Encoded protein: CASSSSTAPRAETQYF.